One sample yielded the 32 T cell receptor beta chains listed below, sequenced in a study of control samples from healthy donors and cancer patients. The table came from immunoSEQ multiplex PCR; TCRdb's copy has only in-frame clones and leaves some out. This repertoire shows 78,000 or so clones, roughly nine tenths found once; its top ten account for just under 4%. The sequenced material came from blood. The receptors here all came from a woman aged 45 to 65 in good health.

This chain joins TRBV10-3 and TRBJ2-7; D not resolved. V was pared by 6 bases and J by 0 bases, with 15 bases between. This CDR3 contains 15 residues. Germline V gene lookup returns CDR1 ENHRY and CDR2 SYGVKD. The CDR3 loop is CAISPTTSSSYEQYF. Written as DNA, the CDR3 is TGTGCCATCAGCCCGACCACGTCGAGCTCCTACGAGCAGTACTTC.

This clone was seen more than once but under ten times. The V call is TRBV5-1, the J call TRBJ2-2; 12 nucleotides line up with TRBD1. Germline CDR1 is SGHRS and CDR2 is YFSETQ. The CDR3 length is 15 residues. The ends lost 3 bases at V and 6 bases at J; junction bases unmatched: 3. The CDR3 reads CASSSGQGAAGELFF. CDR3 coding DNA: TGCGCCAGCAGCTCGGGACAGGGGGCGGCCGGGGAGCTGTTTTTT.

This sequence joins TRBV30 and TRBJ1-2; D ambiguous. Trimming cost V 2 bases and J 7 bases, with 5 bases left between them. CDR3 length: 10 residues. Germline V gives CDR1 GTSNPN, CDR2 SVGIG (reference sequence). The CDR3 nucleotides read TGTGCCTGGAGTCAAGTTGGCTACACCTTC. Encoded protein: CAWSQVGYTF.

V and J are TRBV6-1 and TRBJ2-7; TRBD1 matches at 9 bases. CDR3 length: 14 residues. V shed 2 bases, J shed 6 bases, and the junction held 5 bases outside the gene matches. CDR1 MNHNS and CDR2 SASEGT come from the germline V gene. The CDR3 nucleotides read TGTGCCAGCAGTGAATGGGGACAGGGTTCCGAGCAGTACTTC. Protein product: CASSEWGQGSEQYF.

V is TRBV11-2 and J is TRBJ2-1; D possibly corresponds to TRBD2 (6 bases). Germline V gene lookup returns CDR1 SGHAT and CDR2 FQNNGV. The CDR3 is 19 amino acids. Trimming cost V 5 bases and J 0 bases, with 23 bases left between them. CDR3 in amino acids: CASSARLVTGGRSYNEQFF. CDR3 sequence (DNA): TGTGCCAGCAGCGCCCGCTTGGTTACTGGAGGGCGCTCCTACAATGAGCAGTTCTTC.

The chain uses TRBV25-1 and TRBJ1-2; TRBD1 agrees at 8 bases. This CDR3 contains 14 residues. Germline trimming cut 5 bases from V and 4 bases from J; bases unmatched to any gene: 6. In germline, CDR1 is MGHDK, CDR2 SYGVNS. The CDR3 region is CASSRTGFIYGYTF. The CDR3 coding sequence is TGTGCCAGCAGTCGGACAGGGTTTATCTATGGCTACACCTTC.

V gene TRBV19 combines with J gene TRBJ2-7; possible D gene TRBD2, 6 bases. Trimming cost V 3 bases and J 4 bases, with 13 bases left between them. There are 14 residues in the CDR3. Germline lookup yields CDR1 LNHDA and CDR2 SQIVND (reference sequence). The CDR3: CASSMSGRLYEQYF. The CDR3 DNA is TGTGCCAGTAGTATGAGCGGGCGCTTATACGAGCAGTACTTC.

The chain is built from TRBV5-4 and TRBJ1-1; TRBD1 matches 8 bases. J lost 3 bases, V lost 3 bases, and 7 bases had no gene match. This CDR3 comprises 15 residues. The V gene's germline CDR1 is SGHNT and CDR2 YYREEE (reference sequence). The CDR3 coding sequence is TGTGCCAGCAGCTCGGACAGGGTATATGACACTGAAGCTTTCTTT. It encodes CASSSDRVYDTEAFF.

The rearrangement links TRBV7-9 to TRBJ2-7, with D tentatively TRBD1 (5 bases). The V end lost 6 bases, the J end lost 7 bases, and 13 bases lay between the germline ends. Germline V gene sequence: CDR1 SEHNR, CDR2 FQNEAQ (reference sequence). The CDR3 sequence is 12 residues long. The CDR3 loop reads CASSSQGWEQYF. The CDR3 nucleotides read TGTGCCAGCAGTTCCCAGGGATGGGAGCAGTACTTC.

The rearrangement links TRBV28 to TRBJ2-4; D uncertain. V was clipped by 5 bases and J by 1 base, with 9 bases between them. The CDR3 covers 14 residues. Germline V gene data show CDR1 as MDHEN and CDR2 as SYDVKM. CDR3 DNA: TGTGCCAGCAGTGCCAGTCCGGCCAAAAACATTCAGTACTTC. Its protein is CASSASPAKNIQYF.

As DNA, the CDR3 is TGCGCCAGCGGTAGGGAGGAAACCGGGGAGCTGTTTTTT. Its translation is CASGREETGELFF. The rearrangement joins TRBV5-1 to TRBJ2-2; D may be TRBD2 (6 bases). Germline-derived CDR1 and CDR2 are SGHRS and YFSETQ. Trimming shortened V by 7 bases and J by 5 bases, and 12 bases separated the two germline ends. This CDR3 contains 13 residues.

This clone was picked up a small number of times. The J gene is TRBJ1-5, the V gene TRBV5-1, with 8 positions matching TRBD1. Germline-derived CDR1 and CDR2 are SGHRS and YFSETQ. The CDR3 covers 14 residues. J lost 4 bases, V lost 3 bases, and 3 bases had no gene match. The CDR3 here is CASSSQGGNQPQHF. CDR3 bases: TGCGCCAGCAGCTCACAGGGGGGGAATCAGCCCCAGCATTTT.

The chain employs TRBV6-6 and TRBJ1-1; no definite D call. The germline V and J ends were trimmed by 3 bases and 1 base, with 6 bases remaining between them. The CDR3 runs 13 residues. Germline loops: CDR1 MNHNY, CDR2 SVGAGI (reference sequence). The CDR3 coding sequence is TGTGCCAGCAGTTATCTCAAGAACACTGAAGCTTTCTTT. This codes for CASSYLKNTEAFF.

The chain joins TRBV19 to TRBJ2-6; no clear D. Germline CDR1 is LNHDA and CDR2 is SQIVND (reference sequence). V dropped 6 bases and J dropped 1 base, with 4 bases sitting between them. The CDR3 is 13 residues long. CDR3 nucleotide sequence: TGTGCCAGTAGAGGATCTGGGGCCAACGTCCTGACTTTC. Its protein product is CASRGSGANVLTF. The variable domain in full, completed from reference TRBV19 and TRBJ2-6, reads DGGITQSPKYLFRKEGQNVTLSCEQNLNHDAMYWYRQDPGQGLRLIYYSQIVNDFQKGDIAEGYSVSREKKESFPLTVTSAQKNPTAFYLCASRGSGANVLTFGAGSRLTVL.

The chain recombines TRBV4-1 with TRBJ2-5; no reliable D call. The CDR3 is made up of 13 amino acids. The V gene's germline CDR1 is MGHRA and CDR2 YSYEKL. Trimming left V 3 bases short and J 2 bases short, with 7 bases between. DNA of the CDR3: TGCGCCAGCAGCCAGGCACAGCAAGAGACCCAGTACTTC. Translating gives CASSQAQQETQYF.

This chain connects TRBV2 to TRBJ1-2, with D uncertain. Trimming pared 6 bases from V and 2 bases from J, leaving 16 bases between. The CDR3 has 15 amino acids. The germline V gene encodes CDR1 SNHLY and CDR2 FYNNEI. DNA for the CDR3: TGTGCCAGCAGCCCTGAGTCGGCCAGAAACTATGGCTACACCTTC. This sequence encodes CASSPESARNYGYTF.

The V and J genes are TRBV5-4 and TRBJ2-3; 7 bases line up with TRBD1. The germline V gene encodes CDR1 SGHNT and CDR2 YYREEE (reference sequence). CDR3 size: 14 residues. V was pared by 4 bases and J by 6 bases, with 8 bases of the junction left unmatched. The CDR3 loop reads CASSAEGAGDTQYF. The CDR3 region has the DNA TGTGCCAGCAGCGCAGAGGGGGCAGGGGATACGCAGTATTTT.

The chain recombines TRBV5-1 with TRBJ1-2; D call uncertain. This CDR3 is 14 amino acids long. The V gene lost 0 bases and the J gene lost 6 bases, with 12 bases spanning the gap. CDR1 SGHRS and CDR2 YFSETQ come from the germline V gene. The CDR3 DNA reads TGCGCCAGCAGCTTGGGGACTGGACTGAATGGCTACACCTTC. This translates into CASSLGTGLNGYTF.

The V and J genes are TRBV2 and TRBJ1-5, with D hard to call. The CDR3 sequence is 13 residues long. CDR1 and CDR2 (germline): SNHLY, FYNNEI. V lost 5 bases, J lost 0 bases, and 5 bases lay in between. The CDR3 here is CASSPDSNQPQHF. In DNA form, the CDR3 reads TGTGCCAGCAGTCCCGATAGCAATCAGCCCCAGCATTTT.

The chain has TRBV10-3 and TRBJ2-7, with 8 bases aligning to TRBD1. Per the germline V gene, CDR1 is ENHRY and CDR2 is SYGVKD. Trimming removed 4 bases from V and 1 base from J; junction bases left unmatched: 6. CDR3 size: 15 residues. The CDR3 DNA sequence: TGTGCCATCAGTGCAGGACAGGGAAATTCCTACGAGCAGTACTTC. This codes for CAISAGQGNSYEQYF.

V is TRBV29-1 and J is TRBJ2-3; TRBD1 is a possible D gene (6 bases). The V end lost 4 bases, the J end lost 5 bases, and 22 bases lay between the germline ends. This CDR3 has 16 amino acids. Germline-derived CDR1 and CDR2 are SQVTM and ANQGSEA. The CDR3 DNA is TGCAGCGTTGGGGCCGGCAGGACAGCCGAGGGAGATACGCAGTATTTT. Its protein is CSVGAGRTAEGDTQYF.

The chain combines TRBV3-1 (or the pseudogene TRBV3-2) with TRBJ2-3, with 10 bases matching TRBD2. The CDR3 is 15 residues long. Germline CDR1 is LGHDT and CDR2 is YNNKEL (reference sequence). Unmatched junction bases numbered 3, after V lost 4 bases and J lost 2 bases. The CDR3 reads CASSRLAGPTDTQYF. DNA for the CDR3: TGTGCCAGCAGCCGACTAGCGGGCCCCACAGATACGCAGTATTTT.

This rearrangement joins TRBV5-4 to TRBJ1-6, with D possibly TRBD1 on 5 matching bases. Trimming pared 3 bases from V and 8 bases from J, leaving 18 bases between. The CDR3 is 16 amino acids. Germline CDR1 reads SGHNT; CDR2 reads YYREEE (reference sequence). CDR3 protein: CASSSAGRGPDSPLHF. In DNA, the CDR3 is TGTGCCAGCAGCTCCGCGGGGAGGGGCCCAGATTCACCCCTCCACTTT.

This clone has more than one count but fewer than ten. The CDR3 DNA reads TGCGCCAGCAGCCAAGAAGATGGGGGGACCCCCTATGGCTACACCTTC. Protein sequence: CASSQEDGGTPYGYTF. V and J are TRBV4-1 and TRBJ1-2; TRBD1 is a possible D gene (5 bases). V was trimmed by 0 bases and J by 4 bases, leaving 15 bases between them. The CDR3 is made up of 16 amino acids. Germline CDR1 is MGHRA and CDR2 is YSYEKL.

The chain is built from TRBV27 and TRBJ2-3; 8 nucleotides match TRBD2. This CDR3 is built from 13 residues. After removal of 2 bases from V and 5 bases from J, the junction contained 0 bases not matched to a gene. The germline V gene encodes CDR1 MNHEY and CDR2 SMNVEV (reference sequence). CDR3 DNA sequence: TGTGCCAGCAGTTTACGGGAGGGAGATACGCAGTATTTT. As protein: CASSLREGDTQYF.

The rearrangement joins TRBV9 to TRBJ2-3; 7 nucleotides align to TRBD2. The germline V gene has CDR1 SGDLS and CDR2 YYNGEE. The CDR3 has 18 amino acids. The J segment lost 3 bases and the V segment lost 3 bases, leaving 16 bases of the junction unmatched. In DNA form, the CDR3 reads TGTGCCAGCAGCGGATCTAGCGGCTACTCTATGGGGACAGATACGCAGTATTTT. Residues: CASSGSSGYSMGTDTQYF.

This chain joins TRBV19 and TRBJ1-5, with TRBD1 matching 7 bases. V lost 8 bases to trimming and J lost 4 bases; unmatched junction nucleotides: 5. The CDR3 is 13 residues long. From germline, CDR1 is LNHDA and CDR2 SQIVND (reference sequence). CDR3 amino acids: CASAGTANQPQHF. The CDR3 nucleotides are TGTGCCAGTGCCGGGACAGCTAATCAGCCCCAGCATTTT.

The V and J genes are TRBV6-5 and TRBJ1-5; D is perhaps TRBD1 (6 bases). Germline CDR1 MNHEY, CDR2 SVGAGI. V gave up 5 bases and J gave up 7 bases, with 12 bases separating them. The CDR3 sequence is 13 residues long. CDR3 sequence (DNA): TGTGCCAGCAGTCGACAGGTTAGACAGCCCCAGCATTTT. Translation gives CASSRQVRQPQHF.

V is TRBV24-1 and J is TRBJ2-3; the match to TRBD2 covers 12 bases. The CDR3 loop spans 17 amino acids. J lost 3 bases, V lost 2 bases, and 5 bases had no gene match. The germline V gene encodes CDR1 KGHDR and CDR2 SFDVKD. As DNA, the CDR3 is TGTGCCACCAGTGATTCACTAGCGGGAGGCCAGACAGATACGCAGTATTTT. Translation gives CATSDSLAGGQTDTQYF.

This chain joins TRBV6-5 and TRBJ2-5; 7 nucleotides align to TRBD1. The CDR3 contains 16 residues. Germline CDR1 is MNHEY and CDR2 is SVGAGI. Unmatched junction bases numbered 13, after V lost 4 bases and J lost 5 bases. DNA for the CDR3: TGTGCCAGCAGTTCCCCCGACAGGGTGGGATGGGAGACCCAGTACTTC. Encoded protein: CASSSPDRVGWETQYF.

The CDR3 region is CASSPRQGRNSPLHF. The CDR3 DNA reads as TGTGCCAGCAGCCCCCGACAGGGGAGAAATTCACCCCTCCACTTT. This chain uses TRBV13 with TRBJ1-6, with TRBD1 identical over 8 bases. CDR1 PRHDT and CDR2 FYEKMQ come from the germline V gene (reference sequence). The CDR3 loop spans 15 amino acids. V shed 5 bases, J shed 7 bases, and the junction held 7 bases outside the gene matches.

This chain connects TRBV29-1 to TRBJ1-5; unclear D gene. Germline CDR1 reads SQVTM; CDR2 reads ANQGSEA. Deletions cut 4 bases from V and 4 bases from J, with 11 bases between. The CDR3 spans 13 residues. The CDR3 DNA follows: TGCAGCGTTGGGCCGGGCCTAAATCAGCCCCAGCATTTT. Translation: CSVGPGLNQPQHF. Full variable domain (rest looked up from reference TRBV29-1 and TRBJ1-5): SAVISQKPSRDICQRGTSLTIQCQVDSQVTMMFWYRQQPGQSLTLIATANQGSEATYESGFVIDKFPISRPNLTFSTLTVSNMSPEDSSIYLCSVGPGLNQPQHFGDGTRLSIL.